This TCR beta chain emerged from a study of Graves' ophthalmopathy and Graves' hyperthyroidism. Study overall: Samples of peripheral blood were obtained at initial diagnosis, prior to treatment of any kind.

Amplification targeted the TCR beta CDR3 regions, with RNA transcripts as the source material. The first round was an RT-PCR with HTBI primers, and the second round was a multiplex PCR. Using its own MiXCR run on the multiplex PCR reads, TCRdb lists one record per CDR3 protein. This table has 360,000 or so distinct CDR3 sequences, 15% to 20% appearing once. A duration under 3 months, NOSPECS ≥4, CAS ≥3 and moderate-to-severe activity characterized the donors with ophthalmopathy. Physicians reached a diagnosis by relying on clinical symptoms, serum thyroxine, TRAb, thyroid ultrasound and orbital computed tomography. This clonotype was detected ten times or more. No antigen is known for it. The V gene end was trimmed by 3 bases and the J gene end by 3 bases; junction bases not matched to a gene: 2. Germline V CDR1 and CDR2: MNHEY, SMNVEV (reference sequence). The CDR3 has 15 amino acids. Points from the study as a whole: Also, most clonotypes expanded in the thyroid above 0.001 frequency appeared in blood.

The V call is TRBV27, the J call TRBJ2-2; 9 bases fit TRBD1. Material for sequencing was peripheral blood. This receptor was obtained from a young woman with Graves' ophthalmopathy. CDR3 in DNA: TGTGCCAGCAGTTTGGGACAGGGTTACACCGGGGAGCTGTTTTTT. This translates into CASSLGQGYTGELFF.